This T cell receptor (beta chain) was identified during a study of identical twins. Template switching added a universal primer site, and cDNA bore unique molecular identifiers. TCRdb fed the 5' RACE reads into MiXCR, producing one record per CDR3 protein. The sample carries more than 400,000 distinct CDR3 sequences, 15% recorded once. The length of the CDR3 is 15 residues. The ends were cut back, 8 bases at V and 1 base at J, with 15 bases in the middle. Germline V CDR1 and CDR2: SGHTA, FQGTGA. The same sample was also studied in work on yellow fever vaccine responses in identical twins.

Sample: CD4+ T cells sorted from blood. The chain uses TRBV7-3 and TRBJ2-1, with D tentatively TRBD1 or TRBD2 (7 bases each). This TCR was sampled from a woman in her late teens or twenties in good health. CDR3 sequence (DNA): TGTGCCAGCCATTCAGGGGGAGGGTCCTACAATGAGCAGTTCTTC. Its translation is CASHSGGGSYNEQFF.